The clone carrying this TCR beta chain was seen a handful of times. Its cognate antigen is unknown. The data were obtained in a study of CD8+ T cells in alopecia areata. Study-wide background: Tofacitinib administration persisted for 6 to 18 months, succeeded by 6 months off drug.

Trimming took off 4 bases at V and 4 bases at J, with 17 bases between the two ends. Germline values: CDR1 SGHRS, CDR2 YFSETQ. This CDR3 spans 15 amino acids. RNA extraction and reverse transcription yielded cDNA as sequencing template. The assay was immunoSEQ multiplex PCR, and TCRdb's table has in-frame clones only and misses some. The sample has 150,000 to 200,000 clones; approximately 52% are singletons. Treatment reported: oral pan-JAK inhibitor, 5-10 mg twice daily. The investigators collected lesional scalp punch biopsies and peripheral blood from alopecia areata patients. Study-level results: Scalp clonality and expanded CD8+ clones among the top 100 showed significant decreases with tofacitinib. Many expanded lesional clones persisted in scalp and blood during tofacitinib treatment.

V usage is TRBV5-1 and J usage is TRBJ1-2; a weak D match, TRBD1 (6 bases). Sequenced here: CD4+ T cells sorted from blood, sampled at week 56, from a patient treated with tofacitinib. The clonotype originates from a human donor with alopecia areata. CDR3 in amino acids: CASSLDSLGGYGYTF. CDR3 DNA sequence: TGCGCCAGCAGCCTGGACAGCCTGGGGGGCTATGGCTACACCTTC.